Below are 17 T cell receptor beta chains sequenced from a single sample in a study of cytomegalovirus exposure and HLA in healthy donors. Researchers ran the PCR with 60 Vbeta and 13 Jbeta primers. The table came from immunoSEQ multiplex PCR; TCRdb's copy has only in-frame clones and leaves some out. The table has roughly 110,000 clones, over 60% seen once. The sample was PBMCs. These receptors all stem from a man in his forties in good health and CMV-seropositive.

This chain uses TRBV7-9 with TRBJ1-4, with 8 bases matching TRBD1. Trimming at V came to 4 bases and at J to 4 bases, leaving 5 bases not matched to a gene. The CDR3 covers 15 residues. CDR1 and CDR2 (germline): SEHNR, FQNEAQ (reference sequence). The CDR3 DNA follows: TGTGCCAGCAGCTCCCGGACAGGGATTAATGAAAAACTGTTTTTT. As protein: CASSSRTGINEKLFF.

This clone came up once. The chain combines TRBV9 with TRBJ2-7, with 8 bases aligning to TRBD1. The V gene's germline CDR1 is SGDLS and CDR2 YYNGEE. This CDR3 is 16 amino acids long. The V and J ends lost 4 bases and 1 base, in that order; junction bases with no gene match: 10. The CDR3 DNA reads TGTGCCAGCAGCCCACGGGACAGGACACCTTCCTACGAGCAGTACTTC. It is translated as CASSPRDRTPSYEQYF.

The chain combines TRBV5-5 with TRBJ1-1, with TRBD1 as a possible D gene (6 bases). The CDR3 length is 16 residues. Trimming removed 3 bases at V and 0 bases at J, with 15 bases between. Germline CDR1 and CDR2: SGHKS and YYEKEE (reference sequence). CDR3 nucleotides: TGTGCCAGCAGCTCCACTGGGGGCCAGATGAACACTGAAGCTTTCTTT. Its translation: CASSSTGGQMNTEAFF.

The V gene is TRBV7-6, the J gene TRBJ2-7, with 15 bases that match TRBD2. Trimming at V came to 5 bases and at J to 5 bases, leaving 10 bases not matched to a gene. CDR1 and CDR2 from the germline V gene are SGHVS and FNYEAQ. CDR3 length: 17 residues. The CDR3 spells CASSIGTSGGSFNEQYF. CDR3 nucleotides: TGTGCCAGCAGCATCGGGACTAGCGGGGGGTCGTTTAACGAGCAGTACTTC. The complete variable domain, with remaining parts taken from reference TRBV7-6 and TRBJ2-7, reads GAGVSQSPRYKVTKRGQDVALRCDPISGHVSLYWYRQALGQGPEFLTYFNYEAQQDKSGLPNDRFSAERPEGSISTLTIQRTEQRDSAMYRCASSIGTSGGSFNEQYFGPGTRLTVT.

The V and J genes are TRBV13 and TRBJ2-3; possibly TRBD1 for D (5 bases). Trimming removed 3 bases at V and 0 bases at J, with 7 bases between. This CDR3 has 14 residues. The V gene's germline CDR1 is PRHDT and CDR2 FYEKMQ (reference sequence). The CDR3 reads CASSFDSSTDTQYF. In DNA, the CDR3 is TGTGCCAGCAGCTTTGACAGTAGCACAGATACGCAGTATTTT.

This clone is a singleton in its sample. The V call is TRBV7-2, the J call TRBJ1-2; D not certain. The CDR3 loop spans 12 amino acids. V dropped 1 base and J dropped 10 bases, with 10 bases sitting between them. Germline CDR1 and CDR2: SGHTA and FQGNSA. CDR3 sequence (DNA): TGTGCCAGCAGCTTAGGAGGGAGTGACTACACCTTC. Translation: CASSLGGSDYTF.

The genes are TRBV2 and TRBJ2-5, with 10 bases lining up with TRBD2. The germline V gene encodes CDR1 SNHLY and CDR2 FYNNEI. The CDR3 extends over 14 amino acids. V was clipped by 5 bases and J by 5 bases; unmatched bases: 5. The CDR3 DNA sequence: TGTGCCAGCAGTCCTCTAGCGGGGGCCGAGACCCAGTACTTC. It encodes CASSPLAGAETQYF.

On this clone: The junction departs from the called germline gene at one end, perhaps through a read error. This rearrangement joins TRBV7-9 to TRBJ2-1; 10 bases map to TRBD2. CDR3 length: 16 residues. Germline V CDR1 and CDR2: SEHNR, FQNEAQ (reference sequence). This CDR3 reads CSSSFTPAGGPNEQFF. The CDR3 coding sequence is TGTTCCAGCAGCTTCACACCAGCGGGGGGGCCAAATGAGCAGTTCTTC.

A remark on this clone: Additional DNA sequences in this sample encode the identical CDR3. As DNA, the CDR3 is TGTGCCAGCTCACCCGGAACAGTAGTAACCTATCAGCCCCAGCATTTT. Amino acids: CASSPGTVVTYQPQHF. This chain uses TRBV18 with TRBJ1-5; no clear D gene. The germline V gene encodes CDR1 KGHSH and CDR2 LQKENI. V gave up 3 bases and J gave up 5 bases, with 17 bases separating them. This CDR3 is built from 16 residues.

The CDR3 region is CASNRDRRMATEAFF. The CDR3 region has the DNA TGTGCCAGTAATCGCGACAGGAGGATGGCCACTGAAGCTTTCTTT. The rearrangement uses TRBV19 and TRBJ1-1; TRBD1 might be the D (6 bases). The CDR3 extends over 15 amino acids. Germline values: CDR1 LNHDA, CDR2 SQIVND (reference sequence). Trimming took off 7 bases at V and 4 bases at J, with 19 bases between the two ends.

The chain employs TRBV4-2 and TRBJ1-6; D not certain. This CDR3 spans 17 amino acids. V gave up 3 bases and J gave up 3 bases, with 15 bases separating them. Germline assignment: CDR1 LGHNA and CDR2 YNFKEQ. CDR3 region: CASSQALRESYNSPLHF. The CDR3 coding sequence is TGTGCCAGCAGCCAGGCCTTACGGGAAAGCTATAATTCACCCCTCCACTTT.

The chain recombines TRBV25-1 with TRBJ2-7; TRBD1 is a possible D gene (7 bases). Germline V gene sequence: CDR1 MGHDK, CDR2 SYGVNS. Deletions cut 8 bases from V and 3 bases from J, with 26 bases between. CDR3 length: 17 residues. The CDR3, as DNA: TGTGCCAGCCAAAATACAGGGGACTTAACAACCTACTACGAGCAGTACTTC. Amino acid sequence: CASQNTGDLTTYYEQYF.

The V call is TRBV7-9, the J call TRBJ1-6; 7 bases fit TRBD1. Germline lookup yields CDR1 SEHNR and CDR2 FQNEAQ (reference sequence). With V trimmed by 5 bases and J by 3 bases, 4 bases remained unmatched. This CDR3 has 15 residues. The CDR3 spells CASSPGQSYNSPLHF. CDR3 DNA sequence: TGTGCCAGCAGCCCGGGACAGAGCTATAATTCACCCCTCCACTTT.

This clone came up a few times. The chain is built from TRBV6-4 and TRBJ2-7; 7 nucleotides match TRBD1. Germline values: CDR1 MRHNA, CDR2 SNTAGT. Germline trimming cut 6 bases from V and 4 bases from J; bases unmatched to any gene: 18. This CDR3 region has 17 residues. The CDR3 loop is CASRRRCSGTDQYEQYF. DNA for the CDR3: TGTGCCAGCAGACGACGGTGCTCCGGGACAGACCAGTACGAGCAGTACTTC.

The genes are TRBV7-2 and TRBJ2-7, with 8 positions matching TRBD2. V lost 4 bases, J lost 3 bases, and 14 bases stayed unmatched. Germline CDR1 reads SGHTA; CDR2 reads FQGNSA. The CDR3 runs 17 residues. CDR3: CASSSKRSIAGFYEQYF. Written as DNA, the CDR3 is TGTGCCAGCAGCTCAAAAAGGTCGATAGCGGGGTTCTACGAGCAGTACTTC.

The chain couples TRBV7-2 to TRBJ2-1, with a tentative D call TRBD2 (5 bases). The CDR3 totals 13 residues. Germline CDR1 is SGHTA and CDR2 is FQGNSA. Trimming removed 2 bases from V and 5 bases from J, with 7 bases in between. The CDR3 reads CASSLWENNEQFF. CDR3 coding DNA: TGTGCCAGCAGCTTATGGGAGAACAATGAGCAGTTCTTC.

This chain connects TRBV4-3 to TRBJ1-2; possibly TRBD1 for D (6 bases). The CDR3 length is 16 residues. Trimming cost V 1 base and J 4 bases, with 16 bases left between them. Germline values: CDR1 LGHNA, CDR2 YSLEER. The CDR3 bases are TGCGCCAGCAGCCAAGGCCGGGGGGGAGGGGGCTATGGCTACACCTTC. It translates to CASSQGRGGGGYGYTF.